The entry that follows covers one TCR beta chain sequence. Its target is not known. Because the CDR3 is missing its conserved closing phenylalanine or tryptophan, this is likely a read error. This CDR3 contains 15 residues. Looked up from germline, CDR1 is MNHGY and CDR2 is SVAAGI. V was cut by 3 bases and J by 1 base, with 13 bases left in between. This record comes from a study of regulatory T cells in long-lasting Graves disease. On the study more broadly: Patients newly diagnosed with Graves' had been on antithyroid drugs for under 3 months. The study's findings and limits: Exclusively peripheral blood, rather than thyroid tissue, was studied.

TCR beta libraries were built with iRepertoire HTBI primers and Arm-PCR of CDR3 regions. A single record per CDR3 protein comes from TCRdb applying MiXCR to the multiplex PCR reads. The sample has roughly 500,000 distinct CDR3 sequences, about 13% seen once. The time point was: newly diagnosed GD, antithyroid drugs for less than 3 months. The TCR library was made from RNA extracted from PBMCs. Graves' disease diagnosis relied on American Thyroid Association guidelines. Blood from the periphery, around 10 milliliters in all, was drawn into EDTA tubes. This sample was shared with a second study, whose subject was T cells in Graves' hyperthyroidism and ophthalmopathy.

V usage is TRBV6-9 and J usage is TRBJ2-7; D might be TRBD2 (6 bases). This receptor was obtained from a man aged 25 to 40 with Graves disease. Source: peripheral blood mononuclear cells (PBMCs), taken at new diagnosis, from a patient treated with antithyroid drugs. The CDR3 loop reads CASSYSGGESYEQYL. The DNA for the CDR3 is TGTGCCAGCAGTTACTCTGGCGGGGAGTCCTACGAGCAGTACCTC.